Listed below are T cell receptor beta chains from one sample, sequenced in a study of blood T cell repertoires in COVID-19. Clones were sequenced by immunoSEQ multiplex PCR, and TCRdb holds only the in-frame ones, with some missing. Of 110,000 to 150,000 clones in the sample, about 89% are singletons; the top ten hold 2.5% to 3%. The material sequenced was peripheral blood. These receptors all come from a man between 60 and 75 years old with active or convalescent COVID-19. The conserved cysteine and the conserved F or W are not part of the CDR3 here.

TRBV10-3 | AISGTLGNTIY
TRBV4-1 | ASSQERQGASEQY
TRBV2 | ASTGGRENQPQH
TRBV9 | ASSEAATLGNTIY
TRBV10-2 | ASSETGQGYGYT
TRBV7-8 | ASSLDRRVAEAF
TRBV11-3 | ASSLGTVAEQY
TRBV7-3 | ASSKPSHDGYEQY
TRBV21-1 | ASPLLAGGFYEQY
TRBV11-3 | ASSHSGTSGAEQF
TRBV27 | ASSETGTSPGELF
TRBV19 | ASSSFGGTGSYNEQF
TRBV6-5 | ASSRTVNTEAF
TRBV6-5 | ASSSGDSLGEKLF
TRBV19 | ATRPAGGVLAKNIQY
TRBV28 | ASGGLSTGELF
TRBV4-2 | ASSQGTESYEQY
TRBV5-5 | ASSLRQINSPLH
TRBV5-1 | ASSSGQSYNEQF
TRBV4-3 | ASSQAGTGGGTGELF
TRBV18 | ASSPPSRDSPYNEQF
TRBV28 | ASLDYLQETQY
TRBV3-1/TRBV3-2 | ASSQGGKTQY
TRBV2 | ASPGRGRSYEQY
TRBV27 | ASRAGYTDTQY
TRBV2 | ASRKSTGPRSPLH
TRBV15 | ATSRERGSLAYGYT
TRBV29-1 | SVENPTGTLQETQY
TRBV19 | ASSKKTGPLEAF
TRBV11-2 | ASRWSGTEAF
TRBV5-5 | ASSLGAGGAWNEQF
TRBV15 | ATGGEGSLTDTQY
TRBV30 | ASLAGPGNTIY
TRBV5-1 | ASSITGSVNTEAF
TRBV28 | ASSSRASGIETQY
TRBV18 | ASSPGQGNRNTEAF
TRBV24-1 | ATSGAGTLSYGYT
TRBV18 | ASSRDGLAGGTEQF
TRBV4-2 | ASSQMWGTSGIYEQY
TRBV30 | AWSVNTEAF
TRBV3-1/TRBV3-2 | ASSRTSGLYNEQF
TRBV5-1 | ASSLREGTDTQY
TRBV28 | ASSAPDRVLTYGYT
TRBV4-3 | ASSQDLGTSGRTQY
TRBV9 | ASSEITVNTEAF
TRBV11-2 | ASTRLAKNIQY
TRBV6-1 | ASSEARGFTEAF
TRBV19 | ASSESGRREAF
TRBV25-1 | ASSAQGARNTEAF
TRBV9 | ASSVGAGGIYEQY
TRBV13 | ASGRVNSPLH
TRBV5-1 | ASSRDRGETQY
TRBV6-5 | ASSYGLASSYNEQF
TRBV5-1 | ASSLSSGETNEKLF
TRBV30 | AWSLTGLEPSY
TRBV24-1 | ATGTSGGGDEQF
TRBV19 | ASNPGTDRSPLH